This TCR beta chain was recovered during a study of T cells after yellow fever vaccination. Study at large: For low cell numbers, libraries were made with SMART-Seq v4 Ultra Low Input. Study-wide results and limits: Post-booster repertoires again held most primary-vaccination clones (about 95% CD4, about 90% CD8).

This clonotype was counted ten times or more. Its matching antigen is unknown. V shed 0 bases and J shed 2 bases, with 10 bases lying between them. The CDR3 loop spans 15 amino acids. From germline, CDR1 is SEHNR and CDR2 FQNEAQ (reference sequence). Template-switching 5'RACE yielded the TCR cDNA; a universal primer site and UMIs were added in the process. One entry per CDR3 protein, called by TCRdb with MiXCR from the 5' RACE reads. The table lists roughly 310,000 distinct CDR3 sequences, 3.6% of them singletons. Sequencing was performed on PBMCs, taken on the day of the yellow fever booster vaccination. This clonotype was sampled from a man between 18 and 29 years old who received the YFV17D yellow fever vaccine. This sequence joins TRBV7-9 and TRBJ1-1; the D is unclear. This CDR3 reads CASSLARRINTEAFF. The CDR3 region has the DNA TGTGCCAGCAGCTTAGCGAGACGGATTAACACTGAAGCTTTCTTT.